The clone carrying this T cell receptor beta chain was observed many times. What it binds is unknown. This sample stems from a study of Graves' ophthalmopathy and Graves' hyperthyroidism. Study context: Pretreatment peripheral blood was obtained at initial diagnosis. The study, taken as a whole, reports: Among thyroid clonotypes expanded above 0.001 frequency, most also appeared in blood.

Transcripts of RNA were the source for amplifying TCR beta CDR3 regions. Amplification began with first-round RT-PCR using HTBI primers, then second-round multiplex PCR was performed. MiXCR, run by TCRdb on the multiplex PCR reads, gives a single entry per CDR3 protein. Of about 620,000 distinct CDR3 sequences in the sample, about 20% were seen once. Per germline, CDR1 MGHRA and CDR2 YSYEKL. V shed 4 bases and J shed 1 base, with 19 bases lying between them. CDR3 length equals 17 residues. This TCR came from a young woman with stable Graves' hyperthyroidism. Some clones in this sample may be carry-over from other donors' samples. This sequence joins TRBV4-1 and TRBJ1-1, with D hard to call. The sample comprised peripheral blood. The CDR3: CASSRISSSRTNTEAFF. The CDR3 nucleotides read TGCGCCAGCAGCCGAATTTCCTCGAGCCGTACGAACACTGAAGCTTTCTTT.